This T cell receptor beta chain was recorded in a study of CD8 T cells in Susac syndrome. On this clonotype: The antigen is not known.

After extraction with the RNeasy kit, 0.5 to 1 ug of the RNA was reverse transcribed using random hexamers. Via MiXCR, TCRdb re-called the immunoSEQ multiplex PCR reads, giving one row per CDR3 protein. The sample has some 120,000 distinct CDR3 sequences; over 85% are singletons. The CDR3 sequence is 17 residues long. The germline V gene encodes CDR1 SGDLS and CDR2 YYNGEE. The V gene lost 3 bases and the J gene lost 4 bases, with 17 bases spanning the gap. Study results and caveats: In TEMRA cells and active patients, CD8+ clonal expansion in Susac reached its peak.

Negative isolation was applied to CD8+ and CD4+ T cells, and FACS enrichment was applied to TEMRA cells. The sequence derives from a human donor with Susac syndrome. What was sequenced was CD8+ T cells from PBMCs. The rearrangement links TRBV9 to TRBJ1-6, with D maybe TRBD1 (5 bases). Written as DNA, the CDR3 is TGTGCCAGCAGCGCTCCGGACAAGGGCGGATATAATTCACCCCTCCACTTT. It is translated as CASSAPDKGGYNSPLHF.